The clone carrying this TCR beta chain was found a few times. The antigen is not known. The sample belongs to a study of identical twins. The CDR3 totals 14 residues. Germline V gene sequence: CDR1 ENHRY, CDR2 SYGVKD. V dropped 8 bases and J dropped 2; count of bases not matched to a gene: 4. Template switching supplied a universal primer site; unique molecular identifiers were carried on the cDNA. TCRdb ran MiXCR on the 5' RACE reads and lists one entry per CDR3 protein. The sample contains nearly 900,000 distinct CDR3 sequences, around 12% of which appear only once. Study-wide results and caveats: Cord blood's abundant beta clonotypes had fewer insertions, unlike memory repertoires. Possibly, invariant MAIT and iNKT cells partly confounded zero-insertion analyses.

These records were also assigned to another study, of yellow fever vaccine responses in identical twins.

The source is a woman between 18 and 29 years old in good health. Sequencing used PBMCs. The V and J genes are TRBV10-3 and TRBJ2-2, with 8 bases aligning to TRBD2. This chain's CDR3 is CAIAGRANTGELFF. The CDR3, as DNA: TGTGCCATCGCCGGGAGGGCCAACACCGGGGAGCTGTTTTTT.